The T cell receptor beta chain described here comes from a study of blood T cell repertoires in COVID-19. Germline loops: CDR1 SGHTA, CDR2 FQGNSA. The CDR3 is 16 residues long. Losses at the gene ends were 2 bases for V and 7 bases for J; bases not matched to a gene: 11. Sequencing was performed with immunoSEQ multiplex PCR; in TCRdb, only in-frame clones are kept and a portion is missing. The data contain over 90,000 clones, around 83% of them singletons. This clone was detected a few times. The chain has TRBV7-2 and TRBJ2-7; 10 nucleotides line up with TRBD2. This TCR was sampled from a woman aged 60-75 years in a cohort sampled during active or convalescent COVID-19. The sequenced material came from peripheral blood. In DNA, the CDR3 is TGTGCCAGCAGCTTAATCCCGCTAGCGGGAGCTCGGGAGCAGTACTTC. It specifies CASSLIPLAGAREQYF.